The 25 T cell receptor beta chains reported below all come from one sample, sequenced in a study of cytomegalovirus exposure and HLA in healthy donors. The study ran its PCR with 60 Vbeta and 13 Jbeta primers. The protocol was immunoSEQ multiplex PCR, while the TCRdb copy is restricted to in-frame clones and leaves out a portion. This repertoire shows about 130,000 clones, about three quarters found once; its top ten account for 5.5% to 7%. Sequencing was done on a sample of PBMCs. These receptors were taken from a man between 40 and 49 years old in good health and CMV-seropositive.

Here the CDR3 reads CATSRGGDRGYNEQFF. CDR3 sequence (DNA): TGTGCCACCAGCAGGGGGGGGGACAGGGGTTACAATGAGCAGTTCTTC. The genes are TRBV15 and TRBJ2-1; 10 bases are shared with TRBD1. This CDR3 is built from 16 residues. Unmatched junction bases numbered 6, after V lost 3 bases and J lost 4 bases. CDR1 is LNHNV and CDR2 is YYDKDF in the germline V gene (reference sequence).

The chain combines TRBV5-1 with TRBJ2-7, with 8 bases matching TRBD2. CDR1 is SGHRS and CDR2 is YFSETQ in the germline V gene. The CDR3 is made up of 14 amino acids. Unmatched junction bases numbered 10, after V lost 7 bases and J lost 4 bases. CDR3 protein: CASGGGLEGYEQYF. The CDR3 DNA follows: TGCGCCAGCGGCGGGGGACTAGAAGGATACGAGCAGTACTTC.

This clone was observed a single time. The gene calls are TRBV18 and TRBJ1-1, with D uncertain. Germline values: CDR1 KGHSH, CDR2 LQKENI. The length of the CDR3 is 13 residues. The ends were cut back, 2 bases at V and 1 base at J, with 5 bases in the middle. Written as DNA, the CDR3 is TGTGCCAGCTCACCAGTAGAGAACACTGAAGCTTTCTTT. It specifies CASSPVENTEAFF.

The V gene is TRBV18, the J gene TRBJ2-7; D may be TRBD1 (6 bases). This CDR3 region has 13 residues. Deletions cut 3 bases from V and 3 bases from J, with 9 bases between. Germline V gene lookup returns CDR1 KGHSH and CDR2 LQKENI. CDR3 sequence (DNA): TGTGCCAGCTCACCGAGGGACAACTACGAGCAGTACTTC. Translating gives CASSPRDNYEQYF.

This sequence joins TRBV10-3 and TRBJ2-3, with D hard to call. CDR1 and CDR2 from the germline V gene are ENHRY and SYGVKD. V was cut by 1 base and J by 6 bases, with 8 bases left in between. This CDR3 has 13 amino acids. The chain's CDR3 is CAISEFLTDTQYF. CDR3 DNA sequence: TGTGCCATCAGTGAGTTTCTCACTGATACGCAGTATTTT.

V gene TRBV5-1 combines with J gene TRBJ1-1; possibly TRBD1 for D (5 bases). Per germline, CDR1 SGHRS and CDR2 YFSETQ. V lost 0 bases and J lost 4, with 13 bases in between. The length of the CDR3 is 15 residues. CDR3 in amino acids: CASSLVEGWITEAFF. The CDR3 DNA is TGCGCCAGCAGCTTGGTGGAGGGGTGGATCACTGAAGCTTTCTTT.

This rearrangement joins TRBV20-1 to TRBJ1-4; D gene uncertain. The CDR3 contains 11 residues. The ends were cut back, 1 base at V and 11 bases at J, with 8 bases in the middle. Germline V CDR1 and CDR2: DFQATT, SNEGSKA (reference sequence). In nucleotides, the CDR3 is TGCAGTGCTAGAGTCGAGTGGAAACTGTTTTTT. Its protein product is CSARVEWKLFF.

The chain employs TRBV27 and TRBJ1-4; 10 positions match TRBD1. Per germline, CDR1 MNHEY and CDR2 SMNVEV (reference sequence). Trimming removed 5 bases from V and 8 bases from J; junction bases left unmatched: 8. The CDR3 is 15 amino acids. The chain's CDR3 is CASSPRDRGREKLFF. The CDR3 nucleotides are TGTGCCAGCAGTCCCAGGGACAGGGGCCGGGAAAAACTGTTTTTT.

V and J are TRBV9 and TRBJ2-7, with TRBD2 matching over 8 bases. Trimming took 3 bases from V and 3 from J; bases not matched to a gene: 5. The CDR3 runs 14 residues. Germline lookup yields CDR1 SGDLS and CDR2 YYNGEE. CDR3 sequence reads: CASSAGLAVYEQYF. CDR3 nucleotide sequence: TGTGCCAGCAGCGCCGGACTAGCCGTCTACGAGCAGTACTTC.

J is TRBJ1-2 and V is TRBV6-5; weak D call: TRBD1 (5 bases). CDR3 length: 14 residues. Trimming stripped 0 bases from V and 3 bases from J, with 8 bases between. Germline CDR1 and CDR2: MNHEY and SVGAGI. The CDR3 reads CASSYSRQHYGYTF. The CDR3 bases are TGTGCCAGCAGTTACTCTCGACAGCACTATGGCTACACCTTC.

CDR3: CASSSPGNTEAFF. The CDR3 DNA is TGTGCCAGCAGCAGCCCGGGGAACACTGAAGCTTTCTTT. This chain links TRBV5-5 with TRBJ1-1; no reliable D call. The germline V and J ends were trimmed by 4 bases and 1 base, with 8 bases remaining between them. This CDR3 is 13 amino acids long. The germline gives CDR1 SGHKS, CDR2 YYEKEE (reference sequence).

The rearrangement uses TRBV5-4 and TRBJ1-5; D perhaps matches TRBD1 (5 bases). Trimming stripped 1 base from V and 4 bases from J, with 9 bases between. Per germline, CDR1 SGHNT and CDR2 YYREEE (reference sequence). This CDR3 region has 14 residues. CDR3 protein: CASSLPGVNQPQHF. The CDR3 DNA sequence: TGTGCCAGCAGCTTGCCGGGGGTGAATCAGCCCCAGCATTTT.

This clone was seen a handful of times. The rearrangement links TRBV5-4 to TRBJ1-1; D gene uncertain. The CDR3 has 14 amino acids. V dropped 0 bases and J dropped 0 bases, with 6 bases sitting between them. Germline values: CDR1 SGHNT, CDR2 YYREEE (reference sequence). CDR3 loop: CASSLDSLNTEAFF. CDR3 DNA sequence: TGTGCCAGCAGCTTGGACAGCCTGAACACTGAAGCTTTCTTT.

This chain connects TRBV28 to TRBJ1-2, with D uncertain. V lost 3 bases to trimming and J lost 8 bases, with 7 bases between them. Germline values: CDR1 MDHEN, CDR2 SYDVKM. This CDR3 contains 11 residues. The CDR3 reads CASSLGSGYTF. The CDR3 region has the DNA TGTGCCAGCAGTTTGGGGAGCGGCTACACCTTC.

This clone has a handful of counts. The V and J genes are TRBV7-9 and TRBJ2-2, with D possibly matching TRBD1 (6 bases). The CDR3 has 15 residues. Germline loops: CDR1 SEHNR, CDR2 FQNEAQ (reference sequence). The V end was cut by 9 bases, the J end by 4 bases, with 18 bases between. CDR3 DNA sequence: TGTGCCAGAACCATCCTCTCAGGGGCCACCGGGGAGCTGTTTTTT. This translates into CARTILSGATGELFF. Full variable domain (rest looked up from reference TRBV7-9 and TRBJ2-2): DTGVSQNPRHKITKRGQNVTFRCDPISEHNRLYWYRQTLGQGPEFLTYFQNEAQLEKSRLLSDRFSAERPKGSFSTLEIQRTEQGDSAMYLCARTILSGATGELFFGEGSRLTVL.

The rearrangement joins TRBV14 to TRBJ2-7, with D perhaps TRBD1 (6 bases). There are 12 residues in the CDR3. From germline, CDR1 is SGHDN and CDR2 FVKESK. V was cut by 4 bases and J by 9 bases, with 13 bases left in between. CDR3 region: CASSLGQGPQYF. In nucleotides, the CDR3 is TGTGCCAGCAGCCTGGGACAAGGACCGCAGTACTTC.

V and J are TRBV14 and TRBJ2-3, with TRBD2 as a possible D gene (6 bases). Germline V lookup: CDR1 SGHDN, CDR2 FVKESK. The V and J ends lost 5 bases and 13 bases respectively, with 19 bases between them. The CDR3 length is 13 residues. The CDR3 DNA is TGTGCCAGCAGCTCCAATACTGCAGGGAGGAAGTATTTT. Protein product: CASSSNTAGRKYF.

The J gene is TRBJ2-3, the V gene TRBV5-1; possible D gene TRBD1, 6 bases. V dropped 6 bases and J dropped 0 bases, with 14 bases sitting between them. CDR1 and CDR2 from the germline V gene are SGHRS and YFSETQ. This CDR3 spans 15 amino acids. The CDR3 nucleotides read TGCGCCAGCAAAGAAGGGGGTAGTAGCACAGATACGCAGTATTTT. Translating it yields CASKEGGSSTDTQYF.

The chain recombines TRBV5-6 with TRBJ2-1; D is possibly TRBD1 (6 bases). The CDR3 has 13 residues. The ends were cut back, 2 bases at V and 4 bases at J, with 7 bases in the middle. Germline CDR1 reads SGHDT; CDR2 reads YYEEEE. This CDR3 is CASSFDRYNEQFF. The CDR3 nucleotides are TGTGCCAGCAGCTTTGACAGGTACAATGAGCAGTTCTTC.

This sequence joins TRBV7-9 and TRBJ2-5, with D possibly TRBD2 on 5 matching bases. V dropped 0 bases and J dropped 4 bases, with 6 bases sitting between them. From germline, CDR1 is SEHNR and CDR2 FQNEAQ (reference sequence). The CDR3 contains 13 residues. The CDR3 spells CASSLAAGETQYF. The CDR3 region has the DNA TGTGCCAGCAGCTTAGCCGCGGGAGAGACCCAGTACTTC. The complete variable domain, with remaining parts taken from reference TRBV7-9 and TRBJ2-5, reads DTGVSQNPRHKITKRGQNVTFRCDPISEHNRLYWYRQTLGQGPEFLTYFQNEAQLEKSRLLSDRFSAERPKGSFSTLEIQRTEQGDSAMYLCASSLAAGETQYFGPGTRLLVL.

The J gene is TRBJ2-5, the V gene TRBV6-1, with 9 bases that match TRBD1. This CDR3 spans 15 amino acids. The J segment lost 2 bases and the V segment lost 8 bases, leaving 9 bases of the junction unmatched. Germline CDR1 MNHNS, CDR2 SASEGT. The CDR3 sequence: CASLAPDRGQETQYF. DNA of the CDR3: TGTGCCAGCCTAGCGCCCGACAGGGGGCAAGAGACCCAGTACTTC.

Comment on this clone: Other DNA sequences within the sample encode an identical CDR3. This chain connects TRBV29-1 to TRBJ2-7; D might be TRBD1 (5 bases). The CDR3 sequence is 12 residues long. Looked up from germline, CDR1 is SQVTM and CDR2 is ANQGSEA. Trimming stripped 4 bases from V and 0 bases from J, with 7 bases between. The CDR3 region has the DNA TGCAGCGTTGCAGGGTCCTCCTACGAGCAGTACTTC. Protein sequence: CSVAGSSYEQYF.

The rearrangement uses TRBV5-1 and TRBJ2-1, with D perhaps TRBD2 (5 bases). Germline assignment: CDR1 SGHRS and CDR2 YFSETQ. Trimming pared 1 base from V and 9 bases from J, leaving 8 bases between. This CDR3 contains 12 residues. CDR3 in amino acids: CASSLKGAEQFF. DNA of the CDR3: TGCGCCAGCAGCTTGAAGGGAGCTGAGCAGTTCTTC.

This chain links TRBV9 with TRBJ2-2; possible D gene TRBD1, 6 bases. Between the trimmed V and J ends, which lost 0 bases and 4 bases, there was a span of 16 bases. The CDR3 runs to 17 residues. Germline assignment: CDR1 SGDLS and CDR2 YYNGEE. The CDR3 DNA follows: TGTGCCAGCAGCGTAGGGACAGCCGAACGGGGCACCGGGGAGCTGTTTTTT. This gives the protein CASSVGTAERGTGELFF.

This clone has only a few counts. The CDR3 loop reads CASSLFRTATTGELFF. The CDR3 DNA reads TGTGCCAGCAGCTTGTTTCGGACAGCTACCACCGGGGAGCTGTTTTTT. The chain joins TRBV5-6 to TRBJ2-2, with D possibly being TRBD1 (6 bases). Trimming removed 1 base from V and 4 bases from J, with 14 bases in between. This CDR3 comprises 16 residues. Germline V CDR1 and CDR2: SGHDT, YYEEEE.